Reported below is one T cell receptor beta chain. Its cognate antigen is unknown. Assay used: immunoSEQ multiplex PCR; TCRdb lists only in-frame clones, some missing. Among 25,000 to 30,000 clones listed, more than 60% were seen once. This entry belongs to a study of T cell clonotyping in hematopoietic cell transplantation. Study conclusions and caveats: Without cell sorting, CD4 versus CD8 contributions remain unresolved. Graft donor and pretransplant recipient Inverse Simpson Index values predicted broader posttransplant TCR diversity.

The germline CDR1 and CDR2 sequences are SGHAT and FQNNGV. The V segment lost 3 bases and the J segment 7 bases; nucleotides outside the gene matches: 5. This CDR3 has 14 residues. Time point meaning: recipient sample about 28 days before transplant, after cytoreduction. Recipients were bled about 28 days pretransplant and at posttransplant days 30, 100, 180. V usage is TRBV11-2 and J usage is TRBJ1-2; the match to TRBD1 covers 10 bases. The input for sequencing was peripheral blood mononuclear cells, taken before stem cell transplant. This receptor was taken from a woman under 40 with chronic myeloid leukemia. Some clones in this sample may be carry-over from other donors' samples. CDR3 DNA sequence: TGTGCCAGCAGCTTTGGGACAGGGGTCCCTGGCTACACCTTC. It encodes CASSFGTGVPGYTF.